The 8 T cell receptor beta chains below all came from one sample that was sequenced in a study of OX40 agonist ivuxolimab in advanced cancers. The table came from immunoSEQ multiplex PCR; TCRdb's copy has only in-frame clones and leaves some out. The sample lists more than 70,000 clones, approximately 91% occurring once. Source: CD4+ or CD8+ T cells sorted from blood, taken in a trial of the OX40 agonist ivuxolimab. The receptors were sampled from an adult with an advanced solid tumor such as melanoma, head and neck, liver or kidney cancer.

The J gene is TRBJ2-1, the V gene TRBV12-5; a weak D match, TRBD2 (6 bases). V lost 6 bases and J lost 3, with 12 bases in between. The CDR3 covers 14 residues. Germline CDR1 and CDR2: LGHNT and FRNRAP. CDR3 in DNA: TGTGCTAGTGGCGGGACTGGAAACTACAATGAGCAGTTCTTC. Its protein product is CASGGTGNYNEQFF.

Here the CDR3 reads CASSSGTPRDQPQHF. The DNA of the CDR3 is TGTGCCAGCAGCTCCGGGACACCTAGGGATCAGCCCCAGCATTTT. The rearrangement joins TRBV5-5 to TRBJ1-5, with D possibly being TRBD1 (6 bases). The CDR3 length is 15 residues. Germline CDR1 reads SGHKS; CDR2 reads YYEKEE (reference sequence). Trimming removed 3 bases from V and 5 bases from J, with 15 bases in between. Looking up the rest from reference TRBV5-5 and TRBJ1-5 gives the full variable domain: DAGVTQSPTHLIKTRGQQVTLRCSPISGHKSVSWYQQVLGQGPQFIFQYYEKEERGRGNFPDRFSARQFPNYSSELNVNALLLGDSALYLCASSSGTPRDQPQHFGDGTRLSIL.

This chain connects TRBV7-2 to TRBJ2-7; D call uncertain. The CDR3 totals 16 residues. V lost 5 bases and J 1 base, leaving 18 bases between the germline ends. Germline V lookup: CDR1 SGHTA, CDR2 FQGNSA. The CDR3 protein is CASSPYLHGRSYEQYF. CDR3 coding DNA: TGTGCCAGCAGCCCCTACCTCCACGGGCGGTCCTACGAGCAGTACTTC.

This clone showed up just a few times. This chain uses TRBV28 with TRBJ1-5, with 8 positions matching TRBD1. This CDR3 has 16 amino acids. Germline V gene data show CDR1 as MDHEN and CDR2 as SYDVKM. The trim removed 1 base at V and 4 bases at J, leaving 6 bases unmatched. Here the CDR3 DNA reads TGTGCCAGCAGTTTATCCCCTTACAGGGGGAATCAGCCCCAGCATTTT. It codes for CASSLSPYRGNQPQHF.

V usage is TRBV7-2 and J usage is TRBJ1-2; 7 positions match TRBD1. V was clipped by 3 bases and J by 3 bases; unmatched bases: 4. CDR1 is SGHTA, CDR2 FQGNSA, per germline. This CDR3 has 14 residues. The CDR3 reads CASSFNQGDYGYTF. DNA of the CDR3: TGTGCCAGCAGCTTTAACCAGGGGGACTATGGCTACACCTTC.

The J gene is TRBJ2-7, the V gene TRBV7-2; 16 bases line up with TRBD2. V lost 3 bases to trimming and J lost 4 bases; unmatched junction nucleotides: 3. The CDR3 is 16 residues long. Per the germline V gene, CDR1 is SGHTA and CDR2 is FQGNSA. The CDR3 region is CASSLGLAGGRYEQYF. The CDR3 DNA reads TGTGCCAGCAGCTTGGGACTAGCGGGAGGGCGGTACGAGCAGTACTTC.

This clone was observed a few times. The gene calls are TRBV30 and TRBJ2-1; the D is unclear. The germline V and J ends were trimmed by 3 bases and 7 bases, with 10 bases remaining between them. From germline, CDR1 is GTSNPN and CDR2 SVGIG (reference sequence). The CDR3 totals 12 residues. For the CDR3, the DNA is TGTGCCTGGAGGCCTAGTGGAAATGAGCAGTTCTTC. Translated: CAWRPSGNEQFF.

V is TRBV19 and J is TRBJ2-7, with 7 bases lining up with TRBD2. V lost 4 bases and J lost 3; bases outside the gene matches: 12. The CDR3 has 16 residues. CDR1 and CDR2 (germline): LNHDA, SQIVND (reference sequence). The CDR3 DNA reads TGTGCCAGTAGTAAGGCGTCGGCGGGAGATGGCTACGAGCAGTACTTC. The encoded protein is CASSKASAGDGYEQYF. Combining the CDR3 with reference TRBV19 and TRBJ2-7 gives the whole variable domain DGGITQSPKYLFRKEGQNVTLSCEQNLNHDAMYWYRQDPGQGLRLIYYSQIVNDFQKGDIAEGYSVSREKKESFPLTVTSAQKNPTAFYLCASSKASAGDGYEQYFGPGTRLTVT.